The 24 T cell receptor beta chains given below trace back to one sample, sequenced in a study of blood T cells in healthy people across ages. Using a J-beta primer mix together with a sample-barcoded 5' primer, a second PCR was run for roughly 6 to 11 cycles. TCRdb reprocessed the 5' RACE reads via MiXCR and lists one record per CDR3 protein. Among roughly 680,000 distinct CDR3 sequences listed, 45% to 50% were seen once. Sequenced material: blood. The receptors originated from a woman aged 60-75 years in good health.

The sample holds a few counts of this clonotype. The rearrangement links TRBV24-1 to TRBJ2-1, with a possible D match to TRBD2 (6 bases). The CDR3 has 13 residues. Germline V CDR1 and CDR2: KGHDR, SFDVKD. V dropped 3 bases and J dropped 8 bases, with 10 bases sitting between them. CDR3: CATSDGGLYEQFF. In DNA, the CDR3 is TGTGCCACCAGTGATGGAGGGCTGTATGAGCAGTTCTTC.

This clonotype appeared once. The gene calls are TRBV24-1 and TRBJ2-1, with 8 bases aligning to TRBD2. V was clipped by 7 bases and J by 2 bases; unmatched bases: 6. Germline CDR1 reads KGHDR; CDR2 reads SFDVKD. This CDR3 is built from 15 residues. CDR3 DNA: TGTGCCACCAGCCCAGCGGGAGCGGCCTACAATGAGCAGTTCTTC. Amino acid sequence: CATSPAGAAYNEQFF.

V is TRBV7-8 and J is TRBJ1-2, with 8 bases aligning to TRBD1. The CDR3 is 19 amino acids. Germline loops: CDR1 SGHVS, CDR2 FQNEAQ. V trimming: 1 base; J trimming: 0 bases; junction bases outside the gene matches: 13. The CDR3: CASSLELATGALANYGYTF. The CDR3 DNA is TGTGCCAGCAGCTTAGAATTGGCGACAGGGGCGTTAGCTAACTATGGCTACACCTTC.

Here the CDR3 reads CASRGGSSYNSPLHF. DNA of the CDR3: TGTGCCAGTCGAGGGGGGAGCTCCTATAATTCACCCCTCCACTTT. V usage is TRBV6-6 and J usage is TRBJ1-6; possible D gene TRBD1, 6 bases. V was cut by 9 bases and J by 0 bases, with 12 bases left in between. The CDR3 runs to 15 residues. Germline V gene data show CDR1 as MNHNY and CDR2 as SVGAGI (reference sequence).

The CDR3 DNA follows: TGTGCCATCAGTGAGTCGACGGTGATTTTGCGGGGACTTACCTACGAGCAGTACTTC. Protein: CAISESTVILRGLTYEQYF. The chain uses TRBV10-3 and TRBJ2-7; D might be TRBD2 (6 bases). From germline, CDR1 is ENHRY and CDR2 SYGVKD. The CDR3 consists of 19 residues. Between the trimmed V and J ends, which lost 0 bases and 2 bases, there was a span of 23 bases.

On this clonotype itself: One end of the junction fails to match germline, which may point to a read error. The chain uses TRBV7-2 and TRBJ2-3; D is ambiguous. The CDR3 loop spans 14 amino acids. The germline V gene encodes CDR1 SGHTA and CDR2 FQGNSA. In DNA form, the CDR3 reads TGTGCCAGCACACTTGGCCGGACCACAGATACGCGGTATTTT. As protein: CASTLGRTTDTRYF.

This clonotype was observed a handful of times. The V and J genes are TRBV5-1 and TRBJ2-1; 10 nucleotides align to TRBD2. The trim removed 0 bases at V and 7 bases at J, leaving 4 bases unmatched. The CDR3 has 15 residues. CDR1 is SGHRS and CDR2 is YFSETQ in the germline V gene. CDR3 sequence reads: CASSLVLAGENEQFF. CDR3 nucleotide sequence: TGCGCCAGCAGCTTGGTTCTAGCGGGAGAAAATGAGCAGTTCTTC.

This clonotype has only a few counts. The chain couples TRBV10-3 to TRBJ1-2, with D hard to call. V was trimmed by 5 bases and J by 3 bases, leaving 13 bases between them. CDR3 length: 14 residues. CDR1 is ENHRY, CDR2 SYGVKD, per germline. Here the CDR3 DNA reads TGTGCCATCAGTCCCGCGAGGGTAGACTATGGCTACACCTTC. Amino acid sequence: CAISPARVDYGYTF.

The rearrangement uses TRBV6-6 and TRBJ2-1; 12 bases map to TRBD2. Germline trimming cut 0 bases from V and 3 bases from J; bases unmatched to any gene: 3. The CDR3 has 17 amino acids. Per the germline V gene, CDR1 is MNHNY and CDR2 is SVGAGI (reference sequence). The CDR3 is CASSYSGLAGFYNEQFF. The CDR3 DNA follows: TGTGCCAGCAGTTACTCTGGACTAGCGGGATTCTACAATGAGCAGTTCTTC.

This clonotype was recorded once. The chain is built from TRBV6-2 or TRBV6-3 and TRBJ2-7; 7 bases agree with TRBD1. CDR1 is MNHEY and CDR2 is SVGEGT in the germline V gene. The CDR3 runs 13 residues. V lost 6 bases, J lost 3 bases, and 5 bases stayed unmatched. The CDR3 DNA reads TGTGCCAGCAGGACCGGGACAGTCTACGAGCAGTACTTC. It codes for CASRTGTVYEQYF.

A single count supports this clonotype. One base away lies a much larger clone, so this may be a sequencing read error. The gene calls are TRBV7-9 and TRBJ2-1, with 9 bases lining up with TRBD2. The CDR3 is made up of 15 amino acids. In germline, CDR1 is SEHNR, CDR2 FQNEAQ (reference sequence). The CDR3 spells CASSLSGGSYKEQFF. For the CDR3, the DNA is TGTGCCAGCAGCCTTAGCGGGGGCTCCTACAAGGAGCAGTTCTTC.

This clonotype was counted a few times. The chain recombines TRBV20-1 with TRBJ2-7, with 8 bases matching TRBD2. V lost 0 bases to trimming and J lost 0 bases; unmatched junction nucleotides: 4. Germline V gene sequence: CDR1 DFQATT, CDR2 SNEGSKA (reference sequence). The CDR3 is 15 residues long. CDR3 nucleotides: TGCAGTGCTAGAGACAATAGCGGGAACTCCTACGAGCAGTACTTC. This encodes CSARDNSGNSYEQYF.

This clonotype was picked up a small number of times. The chain joins TRBV9 to TRBJ1-2; D gene unclear. Germline loops: CDR1 SGDLS, CDR2 YYNGEE. The CDR3 runs to 14 residues. V lost 6 bases and J lost 2, with 14 bases in between. CDR3 in DNA: TGTGCCAGCACCGAAGGCAGTGCCAACTATGGCTACACCTTC. It translates to CASTEGSANYGYTF.

This clonotype was detected only once. The gene calls are TRBV20-1 and TRBJ2-1; D is unclear. CDR1 is DFQATT, CDR2 SNEGSKA, per germline (reference sequence). The V end lost 3 bases, the J end lost 6 bases, and 6 bases lay between the germline ends. The CDR3 spans 11 residues. The CDR3 nucleotides are TGCAGTGCTAGCGACCGCAATGAGCAGTTCTTC. It yields the protein CSASDRNEQFF.

The V and J genes are TRBV3-1 and TRBJ2-1; D is unresolved. V was clipped by 4 bases and J by 6 bases, with 10 bases between them. Germline loops: CDR1 LGHDT, CDR2 YNNKEL (reference sequence). The CDR3 loop spans 13 amino acids. CDR3 sequence reads: CASSRLGRNEQFF. The CDR3 DNA reads TGTGCCAGCAGCCGCCTTGGGCGCAATGAGCAGTTCTTC.

This clonotype showed up just a few times. V and J are TRBV7-6 and TRBJ2-7, with 10 bases lining up with TRBD2. CDR3 length equals 16 residues. The V and J ends lost 1 base and 3 bases, in that order; junction bases with no gene match: 6. In germline, CDR1 is SGHVS, CDR2 FNYEAQ. Here the CDR3 DNA reads TGTGCCAGCAGCTTAGGGTCGGGACTAGCGTACTACGAGCAGTACTTC. Protein sequence: CASSLGSGLAYYEQYF.

This chain uses TRBV10-3 with TRBJ2-7, with TRBD1 matching over 7 bases. V shed 2 bases and J 0 bases; nucleotides not matched to a gene: 4. The CDR3 runs to 15 residues. The V gene's germline CDR1 is ENHRY and CDR2 SYGVKD. The CDR3 loop reads CAISEESGGSYEQYF. In DNA, the CDR3 is TGTGCCATCAGTGAGGAGTCAGGGGGCTCCTACGAGCAGTACTTC.

The gene calls are TRBV10-3 and TRBJ2-5, with 11 bases that match TRBD2. The last part of the DNA fits TRBJ2-7 better; the J call may be wrong. Per the germline V gene, CDR1 is ENHRY and CDR2 is SYGVKD. The CDR3 has 17 residues. CDR3 loop: CAISTQTTSGNLYEQYF. The DNA for the CDR3 is TGTGCCATCAGCACGCAAACGACTAGCGGGAATCTTTACGAGCAGTACTTC.

The chain joins TRBV29-1 to TRBJ2-1; perhaps TRBD1 as D (6 bases). The CDR3 is made up of 14 amino acids. The germline V gene encodes CDR1 SQVTM and CDR2 ANQGSEA. V gave up 4 bases and J gave up 6 bases, with 16 bases separating them. CDR3 protein: CSVALAIQGNEQFF. The CDR3 nucleotides read TGCAGCGTTGCACTGGCGATACAGGGCAATGAGCAGTTCTTC.

This sequence joins TRBV6-5 and TRBJ2-1, with TRBD2 matching 10 bases. CDR1 is MNHEY and CDR2 is SVGAGI in the germline V gene. With V trimmed by 6 bases and J by 13 bases, 12 bases remained unmatched. The CDR3 has 14 amino acids. As DNA, the CDR3 is TGTGCCAGCAGCGGACCCGCCGGGACTAGCGCTCAGTTCTTC. Its protein product is CASSGPAGTSAQFF.

The rearrangement uses TRBV5-5 and TRBJ2-7, with 7 positions matching TRBD2. The CDR3 has 14 amino acids. After removal of 4 bases from V and 2 bases from J, the junction contained 6 bases not matched to a gene. CDR1 is SGHKS and CDR2 is YYEKEE in the germline V gene (reference sequence). In DNA form, the CDR3 reads TGTGCCAGCAGCAGGGAGGGTCCCCCCTACGAGCAGTACTTC. It translates to CASSREGPPYEQYF. Filled out from reference TRBV5-5 and TRBJ2-7, the complete variable domain reads DAGVTQSPTHLIKTRGQQVTLRCSPISGHKSVSWYQQVLGQGPQFIFQYYEKEERGRGNFPDRFSARQFPNYSSELNVNALLLGDSALYLCASSREGPPYEQYFGPGTRLTVT.

J is TRBJ1-2 and V is TRBV20-1, with D unresolved. In germline, CDR1 is DFQATT, CDR2 SNEGSKA (reference sequence). The V end was cut by 5 bases, the J end by 3 bases, with 13 bases between. The CDR3 spans 13 residues. In nucleotides, the CDR3 is TGCAGTGCTCCCACCGAAGGGTACTATGGCTACACCTTC. Residues: CSAPTEGYYGYTF.

Concerning this clonotype itself: The junction and the germline gene differ at one end; a read error may be behind it. This chain uses TRBV30 with TRBJ2-5; weak D call: TRBD2 (5 bases). CDR1 GTSNPN and CDR2 SVGIG come from the germline V gene (reference sequence). The CDR3 spans 11 residues. The CDR3 DNA sequence: TGTGCCGGGAGTGTAACTACAGAGCAGTACTTC. This gives the protein CAGSVTTEQYF.

Only a few counts were recorded for this clonotype. The chain couples TRBV15 to TRBJ2-5; 10 bases fit TRBD2. The CDR3 sequence is 15 residues long. In germline, CDR1 is LNHNV, CDR2 YYDKDF (reference sequence). V shed 6 bases, J shed 5 bases, and the junction held 9 bases outside the gene matches. For the CDR3, the DNA is TGTGCCACCAGAGGGGATCTAGCGGGAGTGGAGACCCAGTACTTC. Amino acid sequence: CATRGDLAGVETQYF.